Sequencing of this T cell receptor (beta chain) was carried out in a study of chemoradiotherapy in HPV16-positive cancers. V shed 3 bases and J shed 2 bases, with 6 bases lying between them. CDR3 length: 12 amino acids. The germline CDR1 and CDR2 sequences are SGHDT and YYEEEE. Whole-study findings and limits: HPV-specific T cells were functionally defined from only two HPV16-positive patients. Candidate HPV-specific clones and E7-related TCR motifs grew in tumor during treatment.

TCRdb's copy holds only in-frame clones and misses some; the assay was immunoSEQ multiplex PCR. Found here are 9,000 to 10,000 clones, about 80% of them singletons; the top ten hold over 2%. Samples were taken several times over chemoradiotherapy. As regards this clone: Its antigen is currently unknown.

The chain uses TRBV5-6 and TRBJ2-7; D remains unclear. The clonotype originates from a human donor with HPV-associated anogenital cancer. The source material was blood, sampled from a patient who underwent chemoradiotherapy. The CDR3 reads CASSSGTYEQYF. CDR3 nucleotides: TGTGCCAGCAGCTCGGGCACCTACGAGCAGTACTTC.